Listed below are T cell receptor beta chains from one sample, sequenced in a study of T cell clones after liver transplantation. The method was immunoSEQ multiplex PCR; TCRdb's version includes in-frame clones alone and lacks a portion of them. The sample comprises fewer than 85,000 clones, about 80% of which are singletons, and 0.65% to 0.85% rests with the top ten. Sequencing used CD4+ T cells from blood, obtained 12 months after liver transplant. The receptors come from a human patient who received a liver transplant. Some T cells may have come from the graft donor. Each CDR3 is given without its conserved first and last residue. Each record gives: J gene, V gene, CDR3 protein.

J: TRBJ2-7
V: TRBV10-2
CDR3: ASGVGSPPYEQY

J: TRBJ2-3
V: TRBV5-8
CDR3: ASSFLAGVTDTQY

J: TRBJ1-4
V: TRBV18
CDR3: ASSPQHREGEKLF

J: TRBJ1-2
V: TRBV5-1
CDR3: ASSPGQGDIGYT

J: TRBJ2-2
V: TRBV7-6
CDR3: ASSRTSSGELF

J: TRBJ2-7
V: TRBV6-6
CDR3: ASSYSSQYEQY

J: TRBJ1-4
V: TRBV18
CDR3: ASSHSRDNSEKLF

J: TRBJ2-7
V: TRBV2
CDR3: ASSEKAGFLSYEQY

J: TRBJ2-3
V: TRBV10-3
CDR3: AISEGLAVADTQY

J: TRBJ1-3
V: TRBV5-1
CDR3: ASTEGQRNTIY

J: TRBJ1-2
V: TRBV6-6
CDR3: ASRGADSNGYT

J: TRBJ1-1
V: TRBV5-1
CDR3: ASSPQPETGPKAF

J: TRBJ1-2
V: TRBV5-6
CDR3: ASSFFREVGYT

J: TRBJ2-4
V: TRBV7-2
CDR3: ASSPRLAGGRDIQY

J: TRBJ2-1
V: TRBV11-2
CDR3: ASSPGSLRTYNEQF

J: TRBJ1-1
V: TRBV20-1
CDR3: SANRGTEAF

J: TRBJ2-1
V: TRBV5-1
CDR3: ASSSLTSGSLYEQF

J: TRBJ1-2
V: TRBV15
CDR3: ATSRNRGNYGYT

J: TRBJ2-3
V: TRBV19
CDR3: ASSPRTSGRAGTQY

J: TRBJ2-1
V: TRBV9
CDR3: ASSPLLAVTYNEQF

J: TRBJ1-2
V: TRBV13
CDR3: ASSLGGVGGNYGYT

J: TRBJ2-1
V: TRBV4-1
CDR3: ASSQPPGLAGGAYNEQF

J: TRBJ1-2
V: TRBV19
CDR3: ASSIDFGSWQNDGYT

J: TRBJ2-6
V: TRBV30
CDR3: AWRRGRTRSGANVLT

J: TRBJ2-7
V: TRBV6-1
CDR3: ASSEFHVAGGSYEQY

J: TRBJ1-1
V: TRBV5-1
CDR3: ASSRGYSGTGVTEAF